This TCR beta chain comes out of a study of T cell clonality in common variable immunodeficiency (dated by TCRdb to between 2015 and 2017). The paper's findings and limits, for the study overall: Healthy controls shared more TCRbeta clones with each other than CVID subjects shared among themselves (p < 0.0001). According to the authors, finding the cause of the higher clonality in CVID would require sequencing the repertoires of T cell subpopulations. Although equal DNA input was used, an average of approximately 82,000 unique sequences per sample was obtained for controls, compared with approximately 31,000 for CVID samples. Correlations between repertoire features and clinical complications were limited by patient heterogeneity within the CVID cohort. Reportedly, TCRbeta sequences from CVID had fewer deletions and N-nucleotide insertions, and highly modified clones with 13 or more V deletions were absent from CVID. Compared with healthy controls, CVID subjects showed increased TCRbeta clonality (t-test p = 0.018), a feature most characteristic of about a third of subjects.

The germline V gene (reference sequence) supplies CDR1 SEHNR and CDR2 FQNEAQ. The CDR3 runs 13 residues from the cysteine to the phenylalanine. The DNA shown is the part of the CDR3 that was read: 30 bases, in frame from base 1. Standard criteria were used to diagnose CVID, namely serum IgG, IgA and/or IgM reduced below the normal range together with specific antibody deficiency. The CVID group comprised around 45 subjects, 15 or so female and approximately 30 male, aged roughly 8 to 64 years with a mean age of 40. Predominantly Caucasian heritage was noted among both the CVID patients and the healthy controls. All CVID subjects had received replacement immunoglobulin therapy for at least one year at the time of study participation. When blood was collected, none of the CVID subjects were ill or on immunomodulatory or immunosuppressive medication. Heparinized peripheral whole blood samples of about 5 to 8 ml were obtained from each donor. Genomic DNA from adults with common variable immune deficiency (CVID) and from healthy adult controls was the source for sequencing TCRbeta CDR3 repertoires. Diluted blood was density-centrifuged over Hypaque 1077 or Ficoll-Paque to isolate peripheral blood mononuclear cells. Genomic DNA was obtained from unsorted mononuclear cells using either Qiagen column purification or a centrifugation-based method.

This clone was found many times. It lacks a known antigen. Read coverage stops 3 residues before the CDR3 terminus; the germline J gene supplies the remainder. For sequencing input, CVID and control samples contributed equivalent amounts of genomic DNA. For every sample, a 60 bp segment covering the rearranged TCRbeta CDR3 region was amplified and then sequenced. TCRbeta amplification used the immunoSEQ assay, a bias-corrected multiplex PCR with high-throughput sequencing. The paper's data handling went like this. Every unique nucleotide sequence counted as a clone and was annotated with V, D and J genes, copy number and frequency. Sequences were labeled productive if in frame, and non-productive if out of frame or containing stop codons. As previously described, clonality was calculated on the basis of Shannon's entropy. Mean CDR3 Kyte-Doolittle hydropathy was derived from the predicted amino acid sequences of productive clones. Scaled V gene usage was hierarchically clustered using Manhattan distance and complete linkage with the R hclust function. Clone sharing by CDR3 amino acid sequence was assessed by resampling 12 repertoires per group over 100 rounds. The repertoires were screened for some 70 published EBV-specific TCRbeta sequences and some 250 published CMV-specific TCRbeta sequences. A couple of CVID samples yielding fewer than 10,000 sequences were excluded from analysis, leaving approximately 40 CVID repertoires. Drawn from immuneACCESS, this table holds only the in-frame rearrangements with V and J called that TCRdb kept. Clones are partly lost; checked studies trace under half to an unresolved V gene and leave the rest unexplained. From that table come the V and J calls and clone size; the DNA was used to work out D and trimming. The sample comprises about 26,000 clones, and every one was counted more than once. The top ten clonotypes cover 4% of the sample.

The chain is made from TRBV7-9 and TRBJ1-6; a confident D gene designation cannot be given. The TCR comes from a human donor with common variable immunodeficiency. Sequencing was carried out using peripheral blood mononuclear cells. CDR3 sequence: CASSFDGVSTLHF. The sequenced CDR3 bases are TGTGCCAGCAGCTTTGACGGGGTATCAACC.